This T cell receptor beta chain was documented in a study of blood T cell repertoires in COVID-19. Here immunoSEQ multiplex PCR was the method, and the copy in TCRdb shows in-frame clones only, minus some. Of roughly 180,000 clones in the sample, more than 65% were seen once. The V gene's germline CDR1 is MNHEY and CDR2 SVGAGI. V shed 6 bases and J shed 1 base, with 11 bases lying between them. There are 14 residues in the CDR3. The rearrangement links TRBV6-5 to TRBJ2-3; D is possibly TRBD2 (5 bases). The TCR was taken from a man between 50 and 59 years old who had recovered from COVID-19. The sequencing sample was made of PBMCs or T cells enriched from blood (not recorded which). The CDR3 nucleotides read TGTGCCAGCAGCCCAAGCGGCGGCACAGATACGCAGTATTTT. This sequence encodes CASSPSGGTDTQYF.